The entry below gives a single TCR beta chain sequence along with its context. Antigen: not known. The CDR3 has 14 residues. Germline V gives CDR1 MNHEY, CDR2 SVGAGI. J gave up 10 bases and V 0 bases, and 5 bases lay outside the gene matches. This entry comes from a study of siplizumab effects on memory and regulatory T cells. Study outcomes and limitations: Both greater diversity than memory cells and a major contribution to the alloresponse seemed to characterize naive T cells. Mappable alloreactive CD4+ clones were on average around 69% Treg-derived with siplizumab, 25% to 30% in controls. Only a minority of proliferating CD4+ or CD8+ clones had an assignable naive or memory phenotype, with roughly 75-96% lacking one.

Measured with immunoSEQ multiplex PCR; TCRdb has only the in-frame clones, and not every one. Of tens of thousands of clones listed, around 97% were seen once; the top ten hold approximately 0.99%. The origin of this receptor is a human donor in good health. The source material was naive CD8+ T cells sorted from blood. The chain is built from TRBV6-5 and TRBJ2-1; 8 positions match TRBD2. This CDR3 reads CASSYSASGSEQFF. The CDR3, as DNA: TGTGCCAGCAGTTACTCGGCTAGCGGGTCGGAGCAGTTCTTC.